These 12 T cell receptor beta chains originate from one sample sequenced in a study of T-cell reconstitution after alpha-beta-depleted transplantation in children. Using unique molecular identifiers, the investigators prepared the TCRbeta library. One entry per CDR3 protein, called by TCRdb with MiXCR from the PCR reads. The data show 700,000 to 950,000 distinct CDR3 sequences, approximately 15% seen once. Specimen: PBMCs, mostly from graft donor cells, collected 360 days after TCRalphabeta/CD19-depleted stem cell transplant. The source of these receptors is a male patient aged 10-17 years who had a stem cell transplant for acute lymphoblastic leukemia, so the T cells may come from the graft donor.

This clonotype was seen a few times. This CDR3 reads CASKTGGANTGELFF. CDR3 in DNA: TGTGCCAGCAAGACGGGAGGGGCGAACACCGGGGAGCTGTTTTTT. The V and J genes are TRBV6-1 and TRBJ2-2; 8 bases are a match to TRBD2. V shed 7 bases and J 0 bases; nucleotides not matched to a gene: 4. The CDR3 spans 15 residues. CDR1 is MNHNS and CDR2 is SASEGT in the germline V gene.

The DNA of the CDR3 is TGCAGTGCTAGCCCTGGACAGGGGGCGTTGAATGAGCAGTTCTTC. This gives the protein CSASPGQGALNEQFF. The chain links TRBV20-1 to TRBJ2-1, with 11 nucleotides matching TRBD1. J lost 7 bases, V lost 3 bases, and 8 bases had no gene match. CDR3 length equals 15 residues. CDR1 is DFQATT, CDR2 SNEGSKA, per germline (reference sequence).

This clonotype showed up just a few times. The genes are TRBV12-3 or TRBV12-4 and TRBJ2-7; 10 bases match TRBD2. The J segment lost 5 bases and the V segment lost 6 bases, leaving 16 bases of the junction unmatched. CDR3 length: 17 amino acids. CDR3 in DNA: TGTGCCAGCAGCCCCCCTAACAAGCGGGAGGGCCAGAACGAGCAGTACTTC. As protein: CASSPPNKREGQNEQYF.

The chain combines TRBV11-2 with TRBJ2-7; D is uncertain. The germline V gene has CDR1 SGHAT and CDR2 FQNNGV. V was shortened by 3 bases and J by 0 bases, with 15 bases between the two germline ends. The CDR3 extends over 16 amino acids. The CDR3 reads CASSFIGFPSSYEQYF. DNA of the CDR3: TGTGCCAGCAGCTTTATCGGGTTTCCCAGCTCCTACGAGCAGTACTTC.

This clonotype was seen a handful of times. V is TRBV29-1 and J is TRBJ2-2; D not resolved. The CDR3 sequence is 12 residues long. Germline assignment: CDR1 SQVTM and CDR2 ANQGSEA. Trimming took 4 bases from V and 5 from J, leaving 8 bases between them. Written as DNA, the CDR3 is TGCAGCGTTGCCCTAGTAACCGGGGAGCTGTTTTTT. Its translation is CSVALVTGELFF.

The V gene is TRBV5-1, the J gene TRBJ1-2; the D gene is possibly TRBD1 (5 bases). CDR1 and CDR2 from the germline V gene are SGHRS and YFSETQ. Trimming pared 2 bases from V and 1 base from J, leaving 15 bases between. This CDR3 comprises 16 residues. The CDR3 region is CASSLHRQRLNYGYTF. The CDR3 nucleotides are TGCGCCAGCAGCTTACATCGACAGCGACTTAACTATGGCTACACCTTC.

The chain is built from TRBV27 and TRBJ2-7, with TRBD1 matching 9 bases. Germline CDR1 reads MNHEY; CDR2 reads SMNVEV (reference sequence). V lost 5 bases and J lost 6; bases outside the gene matches: 8. The CDR3 sequence is 14 residues long. The CDR3 reads CASSLTGGFIEQYF. The CDR3 DNA is TGTGCCAGCAGTCTAACAGGGGGCTTCATCGAGCAGTACTTC.

The chain carries TRBV12-3 or TRBV12-4 and TRBJ1-6; no firm D call. V lost 6 bases to trimming and J lost 7 bases, with 13 bases between them. The CDR3 consists of 14 residues. CDR3 protein: CASRLSIRNSPLHF. The CDR3 DNA follows: TGTGCCAGCAGACTAAGCATAAGAAATTCACCCCTCCACTTT.

In this sample, this clonotype turned up a few times. The chain is built from TRBV7-3 and TRBJ2-2; 11 bases are shared with TRBD2. Germline V CDR1 and CDR2: SGHTA, FQGTGA. V dropped 4 bases and J dropped 3; count of bases not matched to a gene: 7. The CDR3 sequence is 17 residues long. CDR3 in amino acids: CASSSPGTSGYTGELFF. Here the CDR3 DNA reads TGTGCCAGCAGCTCCCCCGGGACTAGCGGTTACACCGGGGAGCTGTTTTTT.

V is TRBV6-2 or TRBV6-3 and J is TRBJ2-1, with 8 bases aligning to TRBD1. The V and J ends lost 5 bases and 16 bases, in that order; junction bases with no gene match: 10. CDR3 size: 12 residues. Germline values: CDR1 MNHEY, CDR2 SVGEGT. The CDR3 region is CASSLRTGYKFF. The CDR3 nucleotides read TGTGCCAGCAGTCTCCGGACAGGGTATAAATTCTTC.

This chain links TRBV5-1 with TRBJ2-3; D is ambiguous. The length of the CDR3 is 15 residues. Trimming removed 5 bases at V and 0 bases at J, with 13 bases between. CDR1 SGHRS and CDR2 YFSETQ come from the germline V gene. In DNA form, the CDR3 reads TGCGCCAGCAGAAAGGAACAGCCGAGCACAGATACGCAGTATTTT. Its protein product is CASRKEQPSTDTQYF.

This clonotype came up a few times. The chain has TRBV4-1 and TRBJ2-5; D call uncertain. The CDR3 is made up of 13 amino acids. CDR1 and CDR2 (germline): MGHRA, YSYEKL. V gave up 0 bases and J gave up 6 bases, with 8 bases separating them. CDR3 protein: CASSQDISQTQYF. The CDR3 DNA sequence: TGCGCCAGCAGCCAAGATATTAGCCAGACCCAGTACTTC.